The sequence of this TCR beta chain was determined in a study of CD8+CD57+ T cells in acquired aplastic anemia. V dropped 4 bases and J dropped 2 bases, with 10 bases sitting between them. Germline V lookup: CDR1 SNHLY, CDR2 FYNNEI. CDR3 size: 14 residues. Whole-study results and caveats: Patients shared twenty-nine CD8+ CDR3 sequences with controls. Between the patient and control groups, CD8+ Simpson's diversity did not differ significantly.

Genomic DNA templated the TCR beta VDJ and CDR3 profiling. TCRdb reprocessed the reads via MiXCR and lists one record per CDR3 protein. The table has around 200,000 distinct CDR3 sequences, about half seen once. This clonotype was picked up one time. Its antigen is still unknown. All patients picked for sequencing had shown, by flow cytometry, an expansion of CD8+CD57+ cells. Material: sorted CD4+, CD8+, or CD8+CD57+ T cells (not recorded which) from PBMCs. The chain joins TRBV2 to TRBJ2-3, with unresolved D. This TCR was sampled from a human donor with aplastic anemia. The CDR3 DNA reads TGTGCCAGCAGTGCCCCTCAAAACACAGATACGCAGTATTTT. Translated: CASSAPQNTDTQYF.